This T cell receptor beta chain was found in a study of shared clonotypes between healthy human individuals. Broader study findings: The study generally estimated greater richness for naive than memory subsets.

For this clone: What it binds is unknown.

Assay execution proceeded at the deep level. Using immunoSEQ multiplex PCR, the repertoire was profiled, and TCRdb retains in-frame clones only, with some absent. In the table there are approximately 2.5 million clones, just over 90% of which are singletons. The germline V gene has CDR1 SGHNT and CDR2 YYREEE (reference sequence). CDR3 length equals 14 residues. V gave up 1 base and J gave up 2 bases, with 9 bases separating them. This TCR came from a man aged 18 to 30 in good health. Sequencing was done on a sample of naive CD4+ T cells sorted from blood. As for subset: CD45RA+ positively selected. V is TRBV5-4 and J is TRBJ2-5; D is perhaps TRBD1 (6 bases). This CDR3 is CASSLPDRQETQYF. The CDR3 coding sequence is TGTGCCAGCAGCTTGCCGGACAGACAAGAGACCCAGTACTTC.